The clone carrying this T cell receptor (beta chain) came up once. In each case, RNA was isolated and then reverse transcribed into cDNA as the sequencing template. TCRdb keeps only in-frame clones here, not all; method: immunoSEQ multiplex PCR. The sample holds about 180,000 clones, 50% to 65% seen once. This record belongs to a study of CD8+ T cells in alopecia areata. Background on the study: Those patients who were treated received oral tofacitinib, which was given at 5 to 10 mg twice daily for moderate-to-severe alopecia areata.

Germline V gives CDR1 MGHRA, CDR2 YSYEKL. V gave up 4 bases and J gave up 4 bases; unmatched junction bases: 9. The CDR3 runs 16 residues. The sample's treatment: oral pan-JAK inhibitor, 5-10 mg twice daily. This material consisted of CD8+ T cells sorted from blood, taken at week 24, from a patient treated with tofacitinib. The source is a human donor with alopecia areata. The rearrangement uses TRBV4-1 and TRBJ2-7; 11 nucleotides line up with TRBD2. The chain's CDR3 is CASSPTSGLAGYEQYF. In DNA, the CDR3 is TGCGCCAGCAGCCCTACCTCTGGACTAGCGGGTTACGAGCAGTACTTC.